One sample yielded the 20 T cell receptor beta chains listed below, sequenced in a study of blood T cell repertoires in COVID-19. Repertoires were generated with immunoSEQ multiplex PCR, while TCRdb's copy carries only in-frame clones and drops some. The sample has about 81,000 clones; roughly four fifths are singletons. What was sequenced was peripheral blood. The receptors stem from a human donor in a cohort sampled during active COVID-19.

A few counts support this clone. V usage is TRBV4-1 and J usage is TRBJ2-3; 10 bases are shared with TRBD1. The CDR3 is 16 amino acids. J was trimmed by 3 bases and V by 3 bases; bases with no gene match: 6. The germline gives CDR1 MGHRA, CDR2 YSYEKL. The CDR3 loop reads CASSHADRGRTDTQYF. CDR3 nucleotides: TGCGCCAGCAGCCACGCAGACAGGGGGCGAACAGATACGCAGTATTTT.

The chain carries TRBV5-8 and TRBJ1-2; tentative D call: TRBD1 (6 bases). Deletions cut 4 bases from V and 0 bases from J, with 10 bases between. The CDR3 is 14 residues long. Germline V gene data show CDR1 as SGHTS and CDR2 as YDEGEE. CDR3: CASSRTETNYGYTF. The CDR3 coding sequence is TGTGCCAGCAGCCGGACAGAAACTAACTATGGCTACACCTTC.

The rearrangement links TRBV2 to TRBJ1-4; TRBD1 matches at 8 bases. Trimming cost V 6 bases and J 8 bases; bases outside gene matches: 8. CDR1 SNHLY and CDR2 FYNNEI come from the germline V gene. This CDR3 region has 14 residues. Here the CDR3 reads CASRGQGSGEKLFF. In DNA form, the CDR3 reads TGTGCCAGCAGAGGACAGGGTTCTGGAGAAAAACTGTTTTTT.

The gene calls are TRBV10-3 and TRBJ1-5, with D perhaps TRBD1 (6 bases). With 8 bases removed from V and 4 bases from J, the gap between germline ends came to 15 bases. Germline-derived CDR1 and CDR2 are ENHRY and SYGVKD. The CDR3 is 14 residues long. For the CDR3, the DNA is TGTGCCATCGGAGCAACAACAGGGAATCAGCCCCAGCATTTT. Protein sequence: CAIGATTGNQPQHF.

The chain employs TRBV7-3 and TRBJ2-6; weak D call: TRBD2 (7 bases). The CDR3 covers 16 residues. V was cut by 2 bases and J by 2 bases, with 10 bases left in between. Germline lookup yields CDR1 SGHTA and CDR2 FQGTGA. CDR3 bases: TGTGCCAGCAGCTTAGGGGGGGCTGCTGGGGCCAACGTCCTGACTTTC. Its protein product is CASSLGGAAGANVLTF.

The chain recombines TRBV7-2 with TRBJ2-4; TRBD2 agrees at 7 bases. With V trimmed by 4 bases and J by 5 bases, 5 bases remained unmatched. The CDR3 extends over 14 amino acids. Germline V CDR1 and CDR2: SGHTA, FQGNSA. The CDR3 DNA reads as TGTGCCAGCAGCTCCAAGCGGGGCCAAAACATTCAGTACTTC. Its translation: CASSSKRGQNIQYF.

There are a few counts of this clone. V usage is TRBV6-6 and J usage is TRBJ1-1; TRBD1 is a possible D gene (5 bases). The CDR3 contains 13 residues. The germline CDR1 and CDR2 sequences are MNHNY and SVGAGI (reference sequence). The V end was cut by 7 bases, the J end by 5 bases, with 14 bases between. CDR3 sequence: CASITGTLTEAFF. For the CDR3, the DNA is TGTGCCAGCATAACCGGGACTTTGACTGAAGCTTTCTTT.

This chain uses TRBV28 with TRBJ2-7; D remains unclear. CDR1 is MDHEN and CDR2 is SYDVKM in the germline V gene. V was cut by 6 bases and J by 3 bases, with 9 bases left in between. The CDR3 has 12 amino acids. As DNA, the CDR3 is TGTGCCAGCAGCCGCGCCCACTACGAGCAGTACTTC. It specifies CASSRAHYEQYF. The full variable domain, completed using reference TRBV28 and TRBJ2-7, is DVKVTQSSRYLVKRTGEKVFLECVQDMDHENMFWYRQDPGLGLRLIYFSYDVKMKEKGDIPEGYSVSREKKERFSLILESASTNQTSMYLCASSRAHYEQYFGPGTRLTVT.

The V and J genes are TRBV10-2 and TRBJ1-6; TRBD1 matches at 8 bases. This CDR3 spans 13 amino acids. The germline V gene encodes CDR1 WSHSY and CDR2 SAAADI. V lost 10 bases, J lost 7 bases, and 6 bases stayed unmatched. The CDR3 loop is CATAGQANSPLHF. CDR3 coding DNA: TGCGCCACCGCGGGACAGGCCAATTCACCCCTCCACTTT.

CDR3: CASSMGVFNTEAFF. CDR3 sequence (DNA): TGTGCCAGTAGTATGGGCGTTTTCAACACTGAAGCTTTCTTT. The chain has TRBV19 and TRBJ1-1; D gene ambiguous. This CDR3 is 14 amino acids long. Germline V gene sequence: CDR1 LNHDA, CDR2 SQIVND (reference sequence). V was trimmed by 3 bases and J by 2 bases, leaving 10 bases between them.

CDR3 in DNA: TGTGCCAGCAGCCCGGCCGGAGCACAGGCAGGCTATGGCTACACCTTC. Translation gives CASSPAGAQAGYGYTF. J is TRBJ1-2 and V is TRBV5-5; D perhaps matches TRBD1 (5 bases). Per germline, CDR1 SGHKS and CDR2 YYEKEE (reference sequence). Trimming cost V 4 bases and J 4 bases, with 20 bases left between them. The length of the CDR3 is 16 residues.

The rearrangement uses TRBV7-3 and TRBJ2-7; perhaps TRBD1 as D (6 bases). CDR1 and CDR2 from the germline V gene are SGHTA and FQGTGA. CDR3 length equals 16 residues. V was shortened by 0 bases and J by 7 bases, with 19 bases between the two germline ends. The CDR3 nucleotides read TGTGCCAGCAGCTTAACGTCCGGGACACTCGCCGGAGAGCAGTACTTC. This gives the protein CASSLTSGTLAGEQYF. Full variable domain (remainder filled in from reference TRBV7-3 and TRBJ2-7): GAGVSQTPSNKVTEKGKYVELRCDPISGHTALYWYRQSLGQGPEFLIYFQGTGAADDSGLPNDRFFAVRPEGSVSTLKIQRTERGDSAVYLCASSLTSGTLAGEQYFGPGTRLTVT.

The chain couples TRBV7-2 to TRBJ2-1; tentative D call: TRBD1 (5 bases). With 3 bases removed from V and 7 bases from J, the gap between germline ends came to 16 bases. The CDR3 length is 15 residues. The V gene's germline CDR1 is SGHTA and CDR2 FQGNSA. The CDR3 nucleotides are TGTGCCAGCAGCTTCCGGCCAGGGCCTATGAATGAGCAGTTCTTC. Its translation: CASSFRPGPMNEQFF.

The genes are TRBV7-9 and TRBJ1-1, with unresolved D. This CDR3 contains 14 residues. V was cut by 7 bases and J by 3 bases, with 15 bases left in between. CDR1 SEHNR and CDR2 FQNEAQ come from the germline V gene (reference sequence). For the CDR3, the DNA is TGTGCCAGCATCCCCTTAGGGAGGGACACTGAAGCTTTCTTT. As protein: CASIPLGRDTEAFF.

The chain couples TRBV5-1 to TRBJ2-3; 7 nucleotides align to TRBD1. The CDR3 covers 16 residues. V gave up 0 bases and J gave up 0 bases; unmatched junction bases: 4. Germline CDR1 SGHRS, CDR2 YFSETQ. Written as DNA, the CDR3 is TGCGCCAGCAGCTTGGCCGCGACAGGGAGCACAGATACGCAGTATTTT. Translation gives CASSLAATGSTDTQYF.

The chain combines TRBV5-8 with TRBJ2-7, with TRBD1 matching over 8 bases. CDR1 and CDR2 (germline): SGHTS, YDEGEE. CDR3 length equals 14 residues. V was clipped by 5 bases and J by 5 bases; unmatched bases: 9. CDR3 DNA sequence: TGTGCCAGCAGACGACAGGGGTCGAAAAACGAGCAGTACTTC. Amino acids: CASRRQGSKNEQYF.

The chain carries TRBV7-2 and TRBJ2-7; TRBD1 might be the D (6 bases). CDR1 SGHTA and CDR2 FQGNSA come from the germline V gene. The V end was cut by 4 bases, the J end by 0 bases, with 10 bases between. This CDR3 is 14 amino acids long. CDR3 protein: CASSSGTLSYEQYF. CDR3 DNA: TGTGCCAGCAGCTCTGGGACACTCTCCTACGAGCAGTACTTC. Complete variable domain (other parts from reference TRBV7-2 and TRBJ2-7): GAGVSQSPSNKVTEKGKDVELRCDPISGHTALYWYRQSLGQGLEFLIYFQGNSAPDKSGLPSDRFSAERTGGSVSTLTIQRTQQEDSAVYLCASSSGTLSYEQYFGPGTRLTVT.

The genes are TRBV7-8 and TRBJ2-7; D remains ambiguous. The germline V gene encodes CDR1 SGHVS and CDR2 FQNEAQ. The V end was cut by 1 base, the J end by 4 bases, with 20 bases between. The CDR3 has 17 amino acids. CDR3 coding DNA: TGTGCCAGCAGCTTAGGACGCCGCCGGAGCACCCGTTACGAGCAGTACTTC. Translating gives CASSLGRRRSTRYEQYF.

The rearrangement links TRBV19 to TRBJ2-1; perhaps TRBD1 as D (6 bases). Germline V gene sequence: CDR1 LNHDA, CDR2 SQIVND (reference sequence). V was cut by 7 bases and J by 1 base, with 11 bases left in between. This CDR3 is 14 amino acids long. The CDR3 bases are TGTGCCAGTACCGAGGGGGTATCCTACAATGAGCAGTTCTTC. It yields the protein CASTEGVSYNEQFF.

This CDR3 is CASSTIRGQGNEKLFF. CDR3 sequence (DNA): TGTGCCAGCAGCACAATTCGTGGACAGGGTAATGAAAAACTGTTTTTT. V is TRBV7-9 and J is TRBJ1-4; 8 bases line up with TRBD1. CDR3 length equals 16 residues. V was clipped by 5 bases and J by 4 bases; unmatched bases: 9. The germline gives CDR1 SEHNR, CDR2 FQNEAQ (reference sequence).